This TCR beta chain originates from a study of T cells in Graves' hyperthyroidism and ophthalmopathy (dated by TCRdb to the late 2010s). Broadly, across the study: Peripheral blood samples were taken at the time of initial diagnosis, prior to any treatment. To identify TCR V-J signatures that set the groups apart, the researchers used a discovery cohort of 90 to 100 patients, made up of 40 to 45 with Graves' ophthalmopathy and 57 with stable Graves' hyperthyroidism. Whether ophthalmopathy could be predicted prospectively was tested in an independent validation cohort made up of under 20 hyperthyroidism patients plus 17 patients who later progressed to ophthalmopathy. The 90 to 100 discovery patients were randomly split 7:3 into training and test sets. In addition, the study compared T-cell repertoires in thyroid tissue and in blood from a handful of Graves' hyperthyroidism patients. Following sampling, methimazole starting at 30 mg daily was given to hyperthyroidism patients, and high-dose intravenous methylprednisolone was given to ophthalmopathy patients. According to the paper, TCR Vbeta CDR3 sequencing was carried out on roughly 130 peripheral blood samples, which came from more than 40 ophthalmopathy, fewer than 80 hyperthyroidism and roughly 17 progressor patients.

A patient counted as having stable Graves' hyperthyroidism if no progression to ophthalmopathy occurred over 18 months of follow-up. Hyperthyroidism patients were newly diagnosed, with disease duration under 2 months, and aged 18 to 65 years. Exclusion was applied to patients with uncontrolled infections, other autoimmune diseases, pregnancy or lactation. Diagnoses were based on clinical symptoms, serum thyroxine and TRAb, thyroid ultrasound and orbital computed tomography. PBMCs were isolated from about 10 ml of fresh peripheral blood by Ficoll-Paque density gradient centrifugation. Trizol reagent was used to extract total RNA, and RNA quality was then checked on an Agilent 2100 Bioanalyzer. Broader findings and caveats from the paper: During validation, the model predicted progression to ophthalmopathy a median of around six months ahead of onset, with approximately 71% sensitivity and about 72% specificity. Ophthalmopathy was separated from stable hyperthyroidism by a 13 V-J signature model, with approximately 85% sensitivity and approximately 84% specificity obtained in cross-validation and 80%/75% obtained in testing. Blood samples also contained most of the expanded thyroid clonotypes (frequency above 0.001), which suggests that blood repertoires may reflect thyroid immune responses. No statistical method was used to fix the sample size in advance, and group allocation was not hidden from the investigators.

TCR beta CDR3 regions were amplified from RNA transcripts. A first-round RT-PCR of the TCR CDR3 used the HTBI primer set with the Qiagen OneStep RT-PCR kit. Libraries were constructed in a second round of multiplex PCR, after which size selection and purification were performed. The libraries were sequenced on an Illumina HiSeq2000 using paired-end 100 bp reads. In the paper's pipeline: Raw data were processed with SOAPnuke, discarding reads with adapters, uncalled bases, mean Phred below 15, or no exact constant-primer or identifier match. COPE v1.2.5 was used to merge the high-quality paired reads, and each unique nucleotide sequence was defined as a clonotype. MiTCR v1.1 was used to align the clonotypes against IMGT TRBV, TRBD and TRBJ reference segments. Analysis was restricted to V-J combinations with a frequency above 0.0001, which covered 98% to 99.2% of repertoires. The TCS score was defined as F50 (clonal expansion) divided by E x V (chaos), with BLOSUM62-based TCRdist calculated between CDR3 peptides within each V-J. Welch's t-statistics and random forest reduced several hundred V-J features to fewer than 15, which were used in a naive Bayes classifier (R e1071). TCRdb's own reprocessing of the public reads used fastp at Q25 and MiXCR and kept productive beta chains. All rows with the same CDR3 protein become a single entry with the most common DNA and genes. TCRdb's processing, not the authors', yielded these V and J calls. This sample comprises around 690,000 distinct CDR3 sequences, 15% to 20% of them detected only once. The top ten constitute roughly a sixth of the sample.

This clonotype appeared once. Its antigen is still unknown. Base qualities are not provided; no much larger clone lies one nucleotide away. Weak support is all one read offers. The material sequenced was blood. This clonotype originated in a man aged 50-60 years with Graves' hyperthyroidism.

Here the CDR3 is given as CASSQGRDRGLDEQFF. The DNA sequence follows: TGTGCCAGCAGCCAAGGCCGGGACAGGGGGCTCGATGAGCAGTTCTTC. The V gene is TRBV14 and the J gene is TRBJ2-1; TRBD1 matches 12 bases in the middle. Trimming leaves V shorter by 1 base and J shorter by 8 bases, with the junction holding 6 bases beyond the gene matches. The CDR3, from cysteine to phenylalanine, totals 16 residues. CDR3 DNA only is kept here, 48 bases in frame from base 1. Based on the germline V gene, the CDR1 and CDR2 sequences are SGHDN and FVKESK.